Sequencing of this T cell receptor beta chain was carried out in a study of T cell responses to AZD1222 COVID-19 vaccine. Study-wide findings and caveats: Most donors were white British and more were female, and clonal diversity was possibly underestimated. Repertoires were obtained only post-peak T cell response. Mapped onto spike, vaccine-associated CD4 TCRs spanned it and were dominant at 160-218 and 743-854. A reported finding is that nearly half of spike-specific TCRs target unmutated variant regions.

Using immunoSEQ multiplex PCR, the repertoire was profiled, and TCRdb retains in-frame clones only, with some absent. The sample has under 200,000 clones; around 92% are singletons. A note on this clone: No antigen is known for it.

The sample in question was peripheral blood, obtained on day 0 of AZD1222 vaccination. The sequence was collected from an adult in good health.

CDR3: CASSVQGTWEAFF. The CDR3 coding sequence is TGTGCCAGCAGCGTACAGGGAACCTGGGAAGCTTTCTTT. The chain links TRBV6-5 to TRBJ1-1; the D gene is possibly TRBD1 (6 bases). This CDR3 contains 13 residues. Trimming took 6 bases from V and 8 from J, leaving 16 bases between them. Germline values: CDR1 MNHEY, CDR2 SVGAGI.